This TCR beta chain was obtained from a study of CD8 T cells in ankylosing spondylitis. Findings of the study overall: Enrichment of disease-linked clones was reportedly significant in matched ankylosing spondylitis synovial fluid.

The germline gives CDR1 MDHEN, CDR2 SYDVKM. This CDR3 spans 18 amino acids. Trimming removed 5 bases from V and 5 bases from J; junction bases left unmatched: 15. TCRdb re-called the 5' RACE reads through MiXCR, storing one row per CDR3 protein. The sample contains approximately 150,000 distinct CDR3 sequences, roughly a third of which appear only once. This clonotype was detected a few times. Its antigen is undetermined. The V gene is TRBV28, the J gene TRBJ1-6; 7 bases match TRBD1. The specimen sequenced was synovial fluid, either unsorted or a sorted T cell fraction (not recorded which). This sequence was found in a male donor with ankylosing spondylitis. This CDR3 is CASSPLRQGGYDNSPLHF. CDR3 coding DNA: TGTGCCAGCAGTCCCCTCCGGCAGGGGGGTTACGATAATTCACCCCTCCACTTT.